The table lists the clone carrying this T cell receptor beta chain with a count of one. Just one base apart from a much larger clone, this may be a read error. Germline V gene data show CDR1 as SGHNT and CDR2 as YYREEE (reference sequence). The CDR3 sequence is 16 residues long. Time point meaning: patch test 2, 6 weeks after DPC sensitization. Documented treatment: therapeutic diphenylcyclopropenone sensitization with weekly scalp DPC. TCRdb redid the calling of the RACE reads with MiXCR, one entry per CDR3 protein. The sample records about 40,000 distinct CDR3 sequences, approximately 3.4% being singletons. The sample belongs to a study of human T cells and chemical hapten exposure.

This TCR was recovered from a man in his forties with alopecia areata. Some clones in this sample may be carry-over from other donors' samples. J is TRBJ2-1 and V is TRBV5-4; TRBD2 might be the D (6 bases). The sequencing here drew on whole blood, taken in connection with sensitization to the hapten diphenylcyclopropenone (DPC). This chain's CDR3 is CTSSPRGLTTNNEQFF. CDR3 coding DNA: TGTACCAGCAGCCCAAGGGGACTTACAACGAACAATGAGCAGTTCTTC.